The 17 T cell receptor beta chains reported below all come from one sample, sequenced in a study of CD8 T cells in ankylosing spondylitis. Study-level points and caveats: A TCR beta motif of under 10 highly homologous variants seemed to mark ankylosing spondylitis blood.

TCRdb reanalysed the 5' RACE reads using MiXCR and keeps one entry per CDR3 protein. The sample lists approximately 300,000 distinct CDR3 sequences; roughly 8% were seen once. Their antigens remain unidentified. Sample: blood, either unsorted or a sorted T cell fraction (not recorded which). These receptors were collected from a male donor with ankylosing spondylitis.

This clonotype turned up a few times. This CDR3 is CASSDRSGPVPDTQYF. The CDR3 DNA is TGCGCCAGCAGTGACAGAAGCGGGCCAGTCCCCGATACGCAGTATTTT. V usage is TRBV10-2 and J usage is TRBJ2-3; a possible D gene is TRBD2 (6 bases). V was clipped by 3 bases and J by 6 bases, with 19 bases between them. The germline CDR1 and CDR2 sequences are WSHSY and SAAADI. The CDR3 loop spans 16 amino acids.

Only a few counts were recorded for this clonotype. The chain employs TRBV15 and TRBJ2-7; no clear D gene. The V end was cut by 0 bases, the J end by 7 bases, with 13 bases between. Germline V CDR1 and CDR2: LNHNV, YYDKDF (reference sequence). This CDR3 contains 14 residues. CDR3 DNA: TGTGCCACCAGCAGAGATAAAGTGGTGGGGGAGCAGTACTTC. Its protein is CATSRDKVVGEQYF.

There are a few counts of this clonotype. This chain uses TRBV4-3 with TRBJ1-2; D gene unclear. Between the trimmed V and J ends, which lost 0 bases and 0 bases, there was a span of 11 bases. Per germline, CDR1 LGHNA and CDR2 YSLEER. The CDR3 sequence is 16 residues long. The CDR3 DNA is TGCGCCAGCAGCCAAGATACAAGGGAGGCTAACTATGGCTACACCTTC. Its translation is CASSQDTREANYGYTF.

The chain is built from TRBV12-3 or TRBV12-4 and TRBJ1-1; TRBD1 agrees at 8 bases. The CDR3 loop spans 13 amino acids. The junction had 5 bases not matched to a gene; V was cut back by 5 bases and J by 6 bases. The CDR3 DNA reads as TGTGCCAGCAGTAAGGGACAGGTCGCTGAAGCTTTCTTT. Translation gives CASSKGQVAEAFF.

This clonotype appeared a few times. The rearrangement links TRBV10-3 to TRBJ2-5; D gene unclear. Germline CDR1 is ENHRY and CDR2 is SYGVKD. This CDR3 has 14 amino acids. Trimming stripped 3 bases from V and 2 bases from J, with 10 bases between. The CDR3 DNA reads as TGTGCCATCAGTGAAGGCTGGCAGCAAGAGACCCAGTACTTC. This gives the protein CAISEGWQQETQYF.

V usage is TRBV3-1 and J usage is TRBJ2-1; 8 nucleotides match TRBD2. Per germline, CDR1 LGHDT and CDR2 YNNKEL (reference sequence). With V trimmed by 0 bases and J by 8 bases, 6 bases remained unmatched. This CDR3 comprises 15 residues. CDR3 nucleotide sequence: TGTGCCAGCAGCCAAGACGGGACTAGTTACGATGAGCAGTTCTTC. Protein product: CASSQDGTSYDEQFF.

In DNA form, the CDR3 reads TGTGCCAGCAGTCCCCCCCCCGGGCTAGCGGAGTACCCTTACAATGAGCAGTTCTTC. This translates into CASSPPPGLAEYPYNEQFF. The chain joins TRBV6-4 to TRBJ2-1; 7 bases agree with TRBD2. Germline CDR1 reads MRHNA; CDR2 reads SNTAGT. The CDR3 covers 19 residues. The V and J ends lost 5 bases and 4 bases, in that order; junction bases with no gene match: 20.

This clonotype was observed a handful of times. The V call is TRBV28, the J call TRBJ2-1; 9 nucleotides line up with TRBD1. Unmatched junction bases numbered 5, after V lost 6 bases and J lost 2 bases. This CDR3 is 15 amino acids long. Germline CDR1 reads MDHEN; CDR2 reads SYDVKM. The CDR3 loop reads CASRGGQGAYNEQFF. The CDR3 DNA sequence: TGTGCCAGCAGGGGGGGACAGGGCGCCTACAATGAGCAGTTCTTC.

The V call is TRBV6-2 or TRBV6-3, the J call TRBJ2-1, with D uncertain. The CDR3 extends over 15 amino acids. Germline V gene data show CDR1 as MNHEY and CDR2 as SVGEGT. V lost 2 bases and J lost 4, with 12 bases in between. The CDR3 reads CASSYGLVRYNEQFF. The CDR3 nucleotides read TGTGCCAGCAGTTACGGCTTGGTTAGGTACAATGAGCAGTTCTTC.

The rearrangement joins TRBV27 to TRBJ2-5; D is uncertain. Between the trimmed V and J ends, which lost 7 bases and 8 bases, there was a span of 14 bases. The CDR3 extends over 12 amino acids. The V gene's germline CDR1 is MNHEY and CDR2 SMNVEV (reference sequence). The CDR3 protein is CASTEQRATQYF. For the CDR3, the DNA is TGTGCCAGCACCGAGCAACGGGCCACCCAGTACTTC.

This clonotype was seen ten or more times. The chain joins TRBV5-1 to TRBJ2-2; TRBD1 matches 9 bases. The CDR3 is 15 residues long. V was clipped by 4 bases and J by 3 bases; unmatched bases: 4. Germline CDR1 is SGHRS and CDR2 is YFSETQ. In DNA form, the CDR3 reads TGCGCCAGCAGCCCCGGGACAGGGTACACCGGGGAGCTGTTTTTT. It translates to CASSPGTGYTGELFF.

The chain links TRBV12-3 or TRBV12-4 to TRBJ1-5; D uncertain. The CDR3 extends over 15 amino acids. Trimming took off 4 bases at V and 2 bases at J, with 12 bases between the two ends. The CDR3 sequence: CASSSGRRGNQPQHF. For the CDR3, the DNA is TGTGCCAGCAGTTCGGGCCGACGTGGCAATCAGCCCCAGCATTTT.

This clonotype was recorded many times. The chain employs TRBV29-1 and TRBJ1-2; no firm D call. The germline V gene encodes CDR1 SQVTM and CDR2 ANQGSEA. This CDR3 spans 13 amino acids. Trimming took 3 bases from V and 4 from J, leaving 12 bases between them. Here the CDR3 reads CSVENFGFYGYTF. The DNA of the CDR3 is TGCAGCGTTGAGAATTTCGGGTTCTATGGCTACACCTTC.

This clonotype was found many times. This chain links TRBV24-1 with TRBJ2-7; 7 bases fit TRBD1. Germline V lookup: CDR1 KGHDR, CDR2 SFDVKD. The CDR3 sequence is 15 residues long. V dropped 3 bases and J dropped 7; count of bases not matched to a gene: 11. The CDR3 DNA follows: TGTGCCACCAGTGATCCAAACAGGGGATCGTGGGAGCAGTACTTC. It specifies CATSDPNRGSWEQYF.

This clonotype was observed many times. The chain employs TRBV27 and TRBJ2-7; the D is unclear. The CDR3 has 14 amino acids. V lost 2 bases, J lost 6 bases, and 14 bases lay in between. Germline V CDR1 and CDR2: MNHEY, SMNVEV (reference sequence). The CDR3 protein is CASSLSYGPGEQYF. DNA for the CDR3: TGTGCCAGCAGTTTAAGTTACGGTCCCGGCGAGCAGTACTTC.

This clonotype was found a few times. CDR3 protein: CSARGEGGGFREQFF. The CDR3 DNA reads as TGCAGTGCTAGAGGGGAGGGAGGAGGTTTTCGTGAGCAGTTCTTC. The chain links TRBV20-1 to TRBJ2-1, with 7 bases aligning to TRBD2. Per germline, CDR1 DFQATT and CDR2 SNEGSKA (reference sequence). The CDR3 length is 15 residues. Trimming took 1 base from V and 9 from J; bases not matched to a gene: 12.

J is TRBJ1-4 and V is TRBV4-2; D is unclear. CDR3 length: 16 amino acids. Per the germline V gene, CDR1 is LGHNA and CDR2 is YNFKEQ. Trimming pared 0 bases from V and 0 bases from J, leaving 8 bases between. CDR3 amino acids: CASSQDEQTTNEKLFF. The CDR3 DNA reads TGTGCCAGCAGCCAAGATGAACAGACAACTAATGAAAAACTGTTTTTT.